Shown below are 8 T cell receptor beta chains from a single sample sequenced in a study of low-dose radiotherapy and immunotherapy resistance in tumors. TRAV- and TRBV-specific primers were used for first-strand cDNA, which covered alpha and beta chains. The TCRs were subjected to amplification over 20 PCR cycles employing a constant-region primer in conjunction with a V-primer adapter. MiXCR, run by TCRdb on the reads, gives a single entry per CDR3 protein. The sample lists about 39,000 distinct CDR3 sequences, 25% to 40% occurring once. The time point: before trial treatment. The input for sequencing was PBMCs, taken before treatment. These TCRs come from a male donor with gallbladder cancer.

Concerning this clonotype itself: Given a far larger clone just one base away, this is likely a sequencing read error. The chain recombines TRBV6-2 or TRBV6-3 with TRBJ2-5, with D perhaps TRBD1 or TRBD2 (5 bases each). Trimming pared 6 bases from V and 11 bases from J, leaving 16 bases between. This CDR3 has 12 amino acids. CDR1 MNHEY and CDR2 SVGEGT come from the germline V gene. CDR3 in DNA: TGTGCCAGCAGCAAGGGACCCATTGAGCAGTACTTC. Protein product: CASSKGPIEQYF.

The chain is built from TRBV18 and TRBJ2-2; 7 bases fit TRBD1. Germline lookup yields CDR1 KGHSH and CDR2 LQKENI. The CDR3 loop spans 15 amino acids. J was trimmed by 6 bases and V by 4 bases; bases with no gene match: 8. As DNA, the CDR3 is TGTGCCAGCTCACAAGACAGGGCTCCCGCCGGGGAGCTGTTTTTT. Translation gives CASSQDRAPAGELFF.

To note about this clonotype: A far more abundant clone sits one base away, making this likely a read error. The CDR3 bases are TGTGCCACCAGTGACGCCAGGGGGCCCTCCTACGAGCAGTACTTC. This translates into CATSDARGPSYEQYF. This chain uses TRBV24-1 with TRBJ2-5, with 8 bases aligning to TRBD1. Gene TRBJ2-7 matches the end of the DNA better, so the J call may be wrong. The CDR3 covers 15 residues. Per the germline V gene, CDR1 is KGHDR and CDR2 is SFDVKD.

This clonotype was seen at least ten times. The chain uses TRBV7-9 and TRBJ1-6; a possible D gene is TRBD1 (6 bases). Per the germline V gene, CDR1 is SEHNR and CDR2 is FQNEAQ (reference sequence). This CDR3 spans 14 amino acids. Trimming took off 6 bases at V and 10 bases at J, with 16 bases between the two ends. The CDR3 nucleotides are TGTGCCAGCAGATCGACGGGGGCGAGCTCACCCCTCCACTTT. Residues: CASRSTGASSPLHF.

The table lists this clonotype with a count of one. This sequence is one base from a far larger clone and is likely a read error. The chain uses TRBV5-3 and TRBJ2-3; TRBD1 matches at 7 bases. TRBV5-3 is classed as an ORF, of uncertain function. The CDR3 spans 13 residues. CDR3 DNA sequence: TGTGCCAGCAGCGGAACAGGGGCAGATTCGCAGTATTTT. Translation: CASSGTGADSQYF.

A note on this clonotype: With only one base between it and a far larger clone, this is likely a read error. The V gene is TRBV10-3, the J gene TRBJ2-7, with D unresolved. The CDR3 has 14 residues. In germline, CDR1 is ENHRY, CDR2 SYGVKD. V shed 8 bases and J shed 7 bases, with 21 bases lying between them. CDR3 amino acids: CAIGRGSSYNEQYF. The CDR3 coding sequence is TGTGCCATCGGGCGCGGCAGCTCCTACAATGAGCAGTACTTC.

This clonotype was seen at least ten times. The CDR3 region is CASNPSQGGYRTGELFF. CDR3 bases: TGTGCCAGCAACCCATCACAGGGAGGGTATCGCACCGGGGAGCTGTTTTTT. The genes are TRBV27 and TRBJ2-2, with D perhaps TRBD2 (7 bases). The germline V gene has CDR1 MNHEY and CDR2 SMNVEV (reference sequence). The CDR3 sequence is 17 residues long. V was trimmed by 7 bases and J by 4 bases, leaving 22 bases between them.

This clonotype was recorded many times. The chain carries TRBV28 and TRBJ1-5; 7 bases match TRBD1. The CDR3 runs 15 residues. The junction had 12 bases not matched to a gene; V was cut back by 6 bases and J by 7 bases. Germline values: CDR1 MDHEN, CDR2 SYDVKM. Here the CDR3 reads CASSPSRGLGQPQHF. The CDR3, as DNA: TGTGCCAGCAGCCCCAGTAGGGGGCTTGGGCAGCCCCAGCATTTT.